This T cell receptor (beta chain) was recorded in a study of blood T cell repertoires in COVID-19. The CDR3 runs to 15 residues. The V end lost 6 bases, the J end lost 2 bases, and 15 bases lay between the germline ends. Per germline, CDR1 SNHLY and CDR2 FYNNEI. Sequencing used immunoSEQ multiplex PCR; TCRdb keeps in-frame clones, though not all of them. The sample carries fewer than 150,000 clones, about 77% recorded once. Sequenced input: peripheral blood. This chain connects TRBV2 to TRBJ2-3; D may be TRBD1 (5 bases). The receptor was derived from an elderly man with acute or convalescent COVID-19. In nucleotides, the CDR3 is TGTGCCAGCAGGGATCAGGGTTTCAACACAGATACGCAGTATTTT. Protein: CASRDQGFNTDTQYF.